The entry below gives a single T cell receptor (beta chain) sequence along with its context. The source of the sample is a study of blood T cell repertoires in COVID-19. Study in general: COVID-19 samples from acute and convalescent phases originated in the United States, Italy and Spain. PBMCs, B-cell-depleted T cells, or T cells provided the cDNA or gDNA that made up the material.

Trimming stripped 0 bases from V and 9 bases from J, with 15 bases between. Germline V gene sequence: CDR1 MNHEY, CDR2 SVGAGI. The CDR3 consists of 15 residues. Method: immunoSEQ multiplex PCR; TCRdb's copy keeps in-frame clones and lacks some. The table includes some 49,000 clones, approximately 85% detected once. Sequencing input: peripheral blood. The sequence was obtained from a human donor in a cohort sampled during active COVID-19. The chain recombines TRBV6-5 with TRBJ2-1; possible D gene TRBD2, 5 bases. CDR3 bases: TGTGCCAGCAGTTACTCCCGCCTAGCCAAGGGTGAGCAGTTCTTC. Its protein product is CASSYSRLAKGEQFF.